This T cell receptor (beta chain) appears in the sequencing data of a study of cytomegalovirus exposure and HLA in healthy donors. General study points: Across all donors, roughly uniform sequencing depth was an assumption of the presence/absence analyses. According to an earlier analysis, most TCR beta V segments yielded productive rearrangements about 90% or about 30% of the time.

In the case of this clone: The target antigen is unknown.

Looked up from germline, CDR1 is SGHKS and CDR2 is YYEKEE (reference sequence). V was clipped by 5 bases and J by 2 bases; unmatched bases: 7. The CDR3 spans 14 residues. PCR employed 60 Vbeta and 13 Jbeta primers. Libraries were prepared by immunoSEQ multiplex PCR; TCRdb keeps only in-frame clonotypes and omits some of them. This sample has 150,000 to 200,000 clones, with 80% found just once. Source material: PBMCs. This TCR derives from a woman aged 40-49 years in good health and CMV-seronegative. V gene TRBV5-5 combines with J gene TRBJ2-7; 7 bases map to TRBD1. CDR3 protein: CASRRGDRAYEQYV. DNA for the CDR3: TGTGCCAGCAGGAGGGGCGACAGGGCCTACGAGCAGTACGTC.